This is a list of T cell receptor beta chains from one sample in a study of CD8 T cells in Susac syndrome. TCRdb reanalysed the immunoSEQ multiplex PCR reads using MiXCR and keeps one entry per CDR3 protein. The sample lists around 130,000 distinct CDR3 sequences, about 95% occurring once. Sequenced: CD4+ T cells from PBMCs. The receptors come from a human donor in good health. Each CDR3 is given with its conserved first and last residue. D genes are given only for firm matches. The size field is filled for only some rows; it gives once, few, many or a size class.

CDR3nt: TGCAGCGTCCGGGACACTAGTCTTAGCGATCAGTACTTC
CDR3aa: CSVRDTSLSDQYF
abundance: NA
v_gene: TRBV29-1
j_gene: TRBJ2-7
d_gene: NA

CDR3nt: TGTGCCAGCTCCCTGGGAGAGGGACATCAGCCCCAGCATTTT
CDR3aa: CASSLGEGHQPQHF
abundance: NA
v_gene: TRBV18
j_gene: TRBJ1-5
d_gene: NA

CDR3nt: TGTGCCAGCAGCCAGCGACAAGGCGAGCAGTACTTC
CDR3aa: CASSQRQGEQYF
abundance: NA
v_gene: TRBV6-1
j_gene: TRBJ2-7
d_gene: NA

CDR3nt: TGTGCCGCCGGGAGACTAGCGGGAGGGACCGGGGAGCTGTTTTTT
CDR3aa: CAAGRLAGGTGELFF
abundance: few
v_gene: TRBV19
j_gene: TRBJ2-2
d_gene: TRBD2

CDR3nt: TGTGCCAGCAGCCCTATCGCGGGTAACTCCTACAATGAGCAGTTCTTC
CDR3aa: CASSPIAGNSYNEQFF
abundance: NA
v_gene: TRBV7-6
j_gene: TRBJ2-1
d_gene: NA

CDR3nt: TGTGCCAGCAGCCAAGATGAGAGGGTCCAAGCTTTCTTT
CDR3aa: CASSQDERVQAFF
abundance: NA
v_gene: TRBV3-1
j_gene: TRBJ1-1
d_gene: NA

CDR3nt: TGTGCCAGCAGCGTACGTTGGGACTCCTACGAGCAGTACTTC
CDR3aa: CASSVRWDSYEQYF
abundance: NA
v_gene: TRBV7-8
j_gene: TRBJ2-7
d_gene: NA

CDR3nt: TGCGCCAGCAGCCAACAACAGGGGGGAGGGGAATCACCCCTCCACTTT
CDR3aa: CASSQQQGGGESPLHF
abundance: NA
v_gene: TRBV4-3
j_gene: TRBJ1-6
d_gene: TRBD1

CDR3nt: TGTGCCAGCAGTTGGGGATATGTCACCAATTCACCCCTCCACTTT
CDR3aa: CASSWGYVTNSPLHF
abundance: once
v_gene: TRBV27
j_gene: TRBJ1-6
d_gene: NA

CDR3nt: TGTGCCACCAGTGCTGGACAGGGGTCCGAGACCCAGTACTTC
CDR3aa: CATSAGQGSETQYF
abundance: NA
v_gene: TRBV24-1
j_gene: TRBJ2-5
d_gene: TRBD1

CDR3nt: TGTGCCAGCACGGAGACTGCCAACACCGGGGAGCTGTTTTTT
CDR3aa: CASTETANTGELFF
abundance: NA
v_gene: TRBV6-1
j_gene: TRBJ2-2
d_gene: NA

CDR3nt: TGCGCCAGCAGCTTGGGGACCAGGACTGTCGGAGATGAAGCTTTCTTT
CDR3aa: CASSLGTRTVGDEAFF
abundance: NA
v_gene: TRBV5-1
j_gene: TRBJ1-1
d_gene: NA

CDR3nt: TGCGCCAGCAGCGGGATCGGGAGCTCCTACAATGAGCAGTTCTTC
CDR3aa: CASSGIGSSYNEQFF
abundance: NA
v_gene: TRBV5-1
j_gene: TRBJ2-1
d_gene: NA

CDR3nt: TGTGCCAGCAGCTTACCCCGGACAGGGAGTCGGGAAAAACTGTTTTTT
CDR3aa: CASSLPRTGSREKLFF
abundance: NA
v_gene: TRBV11-2
j_gene: TRBJ1-4
d_gene: TRBD1

CDR3nt: TGCAGTGTCAGGAGACCCGGCTCCTACGAGCAGTACTTC
CDR3aa: CSVRRPGSYEQYF
abundance: NA
v_gene: TRBV20-1
j_gene: TRBJ2-7
d_gene: NA

CDR3nt: TGTGCCAGCAGCGTAGCACCAGCCCAGCAAAACATTCAGTACTTC
CDR3aa: CASSVAPAQQNIQYF
abundance: NA
v_gene: TRBV9
j_gene: TRBJ2-4
d_gene: NA

CDR3nt: TGTGCCAGCAGGTGGACAGGGGTTTTCACTGAAGCTTTCTTT
CDR3aa: CASRWTGVFTEAFF
abundance: once
v_gene: TRBV6-2/TRBV6-3
j_gene: TRBJ1-1
d_gene: TRBD1

CDR3nt: TGTGCCAGCTCATTGACCGGGACAGGAGAGAGAAACACCATATATTTT
CDR3aa: CASSLTGTGERNTIYF
abundance: NA
v_gene: TRBV18
j_gene: TRBJ1-3
d_gene: TRBD1

CDR3nt: TGTGCCAGCAGTGACGGCCTAGCGGGAGACGAGCAGTACTTC
CDR3aa: CASSDGLAGDEQYF
abundance: NA
v_gene: TRBV2
j_gene: TRBJ2-7
d_gene: TRBD2

CDR3nt: TGTGCCAGCAGTAACCCTGAAGGGCGTAGCGGAGGAGGTGAGCAGTTCTTC
CDR3aa: CASSNPEGRSGGGEQFF
abundance: once
v_gene: TRBV6-2/TRBV6-3
j_gene: TRBJ2-1
d_gene: NA

CDR3nt: TGCAGCGTTGCAGGGTCGGGGGGCAATCAGCCCCAGCATTTT
CDR3aa: CSVAGSGGNQPQHF
abundance: NA
v_gene: TRBV29-1
j_gene: TRBJ1-5
d_gene: NA

CDR3nt: TGTGCCAGCAGCCAGCAATCCGGTTCCTACGAGCAGTACTTC
CDR3aa: CASSQQSGSYEQYF
abundance: NA
v_gene: TRBV14
j_gene: TRBJ2-7
d_gene: NA

CDR3nt: TGTGCCAGCAGCCAATCCTCGAACACCGGGGAGCTGTTTTTT
CDR3aa: CASSQSSNTGELFF
abundance: NA
v_gene: TRBV16
j_gene: TRBJ2-2
d_gene: NA

CDR3nt: TGTGCCAGCAGTCCGGGGGCCGGTCTAAGAGAGACCCAGTACTTC
CDR3aa: CASSPGAGLRETQYF
abundance: NA
v_gene: TRBV6-2/TRBV6-3
j_gene: TRBJ2-5
d_gene: NA

CDR3nt: TGTGCCTGGAACAGGGGCCGGCAGCCCCAGCATTTT
CDR3aa: CAWNRGRQPQHF
abundance: NA
v_gene: TRBV30
j_gene: TRBJ1-5
d_gene: TRBD1

CDR3nt: TGTGCCAGCAGCGGCTTAGAGAGGGATACGCAGTATTTT
CDR3aa: CASSGLERDTQYF
abundance: NA
v_gene: TRBV7-8
j_gene: TRBJ2-3
d_gene: NA

CDR3nt: TGTGCCAGCAGCACCGACCACACAGATACGCAGTATTTT
CDR3aa: CASSTDHTDTQYF
abundance: NA
v_gene: TRBV7-2
j_gene: TRBJ2-3
d_gene: NA

CDR3nt: TGTGCCAGCAGTTTTCGGGCAGCCGAAGCTTTCTTT
CDR3aa: CASSFRAAEAFF
abundance: few
v_gene: TRBV12-3/TRBV12-4
j_gene: TRBJ1-1
d_gene: NA

CDR3nt: TGTGCCAGCAGCTTAGTAATACGAGCGGGAGAAACCGGGGAGCTGTTTTTT
CDR3aa: CASSLVIRAGETGELFF
abundance: NA
v_gene: TRBV11-3
j_gene: TRBJ2-2
d_gene: TRBD2

CDR3nt: TGTGCCAGCAGACCGAGCGGGAGTAACGGTGAGCAGTTCTTC
CDR3aa: CASRPSGSNGEQFF
abundance: NA
v_gene: TRBV3-1
j_gene: TRBJ2-1
d_gene: TRBD2

CDR3nt: TGCGCCAGCAGCGCGGACTCCTACTCCACAGATACGCAGTATTTT
CDR3aa: CASSADSYSTDTQYF
abundance: NA
v_gene: TRBV5-1
j_gene: TRBJ2-3
d_gene: NA

CDR3nt: TGTGCCAGCAGCCTCCTGGGGTGGTTGACTAGCGGGAGTCCTGGGGCCAACGTCCTGACTTTC
CDR3aa: CASSLLGWLTSGSPGANVLTF
abundance: NA
v_gene: TRBV11-1
j_gene: TRBJ2-6
d_gene: TRBD2

CDR3nt: TGTGCCAGCAGCTTAGCGTGGGGTCGGGAGATCTTTAGGGATGAGCAGTTCTTC
CDR3aa: CASSLAWGREIFRDEQFF
abundance: NA
v_gene: TRBV7-8
j_gene: TRBJ2-1
d_gene: NA

CDR3nt: TGTGCCAGCAGGGACTTTTCTGGGGCCAACGTCCTGACTTTC
CDR3aa: CASRDFSGANVLTF
abundance: NA
v_gene: TRBV27
j_gene: TRBJ2-6
d_gene: NA

CDR3nt: TGTGCCAGCAGCCCCTCTGGCGAGCCCGGCTACACCTTC
CDR3aa: CASSPSGEPGYTF
abundance: NA
v_gene: TRBV7-9
j_gene: TRBJ1-2
d_gene: NA

CDR3nt: TGTGCCAGTAGAACGACTAGTCGAACCGGGGAGCTGTTTTTT
CDR3aa: CASRTTSRTGELFF
abundance: NA
v_gene: TRBV6-2/TRBV6-3
j_gene: TRBJ2-2
d_gene: NA

CDR3nt: TGTGCCTGGAGTGAGATAAAAAGGGTGAACACTGAAGCTTTCTTT
CDR3aa: CAWSEIKRVNTEAFF
abundance: NA
v_gene: TRBV30
j_gene: TRBJ1-1
d_gene: NA

CDR3nt: TGTGCCAGCAGCCAAGAAGGGGGCGGGGGCGAGCAGTACTTC
CDR3aa: CASSQEGGGGEQYF
abundance: NA
v_gene: TRBV3-1
j_gene: TRBJ2-7
d_gene: NA

CDR3nt: TGTGCCAGCAGCGTAGTCGGCAGGGGGTATGACGAGCAGTACTTC
CDR3aa: CASSVVGRGYDEQYF
abundance: once
v_gene: TRBV9
j_gene: TRBJ2-7
d_gene: TRBD1

CDR3nt: TGCAGCGTACGGGACACAGATCAGCCCCAGCATTTT
CDR3aa: CSVRDTDQPQHF
abundance: NA
v_gene: TRBV29-1
j_gene: TRBJ1-5
d_gene: NA

CDR3nt: TGCGCCAGCAGCTCGCAATTAAGGGAGACCCAGTACTTC
CDR3aa: CASSSQLRETQYF
abundance: once
v_gene: TRBV5-1
j_gene: TRBJ2-5
d_gene: NA

CDR3nt: TGTGCCAGCAGCTTGGACAGTAGGGTGGGGAATGAGCAGTTCTTC
CDR3aa: CASSLDSRVGNEQFF
abundance: NA
v_gene: TRBV5-5
j_gene: TRBJ2-1
d_gene: NA

CDR3nt: TGTGCCAGCAGCTACGGGACAGGTCCTGGGGAGCAGTACTTC
CDR3aa: CASSYGTGPGEQYF
abundance: NA
v_gene: TRBV14
j_gene: TRBJ2-7
d_gene: TRBD1

CDR3nt: TGCAGCACCGACAGGGGCACAGATACGCAGTATTTT
CDR3aa: CSTDRGTDTQYF
abundance: NA
v_gene: TRBV29-1
j_gene: TRBJ2-3
d_gene: TRBD1

CDR3nt: TGTGCCAGCAGCCAAGCCGGGACAGCACAGTTCTTC
CDR3aa: CASSQAGTAQFF
abundance: NA
v_gene: TRBV13
j_gene: TRBJ2-1
d_gene: TRBD1

CDR3nt: TGTGCCAGCAGTGATGACTACGGCCCGGATTACGAGCAGTACTTC
CDR3aa: CASSDDYGPDYEQYF
abundance: NA
v_gene: TRBV2
j_gene: TRBJ2-7
d_gene: NA

CDR3nt: TGTGCCTGGAGTCCCCCAGCGGGAGGGCCAGGCGAGCAGTACTTC
CDR3aa: CAWSPPAGGPGEQYF
abundance: NA
v_gene: TRBV30
j_gene: TRBJ2-7
d_gene: TRBD2

CDR3nt: TGTGCCAGCAGGGTATCGTTGGGGGGTTTGGAGACCCAGTACTTC
CDR3aa: CASRVSLGGLETQYF
abundance: NA
v_gene: TRBV25-1
j_gene: TRBJ2-5
d_gene: NA

CDR3nt: TGTGCCAGCAGCGCCGGACAGGGGAGCAATCAGCCCCAGCATTTT
CDR3aa: CASSAGQGSNQPQHF
abundance: once
v_gene: TRBV12-3/TRBV12-4
j_gene: TRBJ1-5
d_gene: TRBD1

CDR3nt: TGTGCCAGCAGTTGGGACGGCACTGAAGCTTTCTTT
CDR3aa: CASSWDGTEAFF
abundance: NA
v_gene: TRBV2
j_gene: TRBJ1-1
d_gene: NA

CDR3nt: TGTGCCATCAGTGGACAGGGGGTAGGTTCTGGGGCCAACGTCCTGACTTTC
CDR3aa: CAISGQGVGSGANVLTF
abundance: NA
v_gene: TRBV10-3
j_gene: TRBJ2-6
d_gene: TRBD1

CDR3nt: TGCAGCGTTGAGAGGGACAGGGGGCTTGGCTACACCTTC
CDR3aa: CSVERDRGLGYTF
abundance: NA
v_gene: TRBV29-1
j_gene: TRBJ1-2
d_gene: TRBD1

CDR3nt: TGCAGCGTTGGCCAGACTAGCGCTAGCTCCTACAATGAGCAGTTCTTC
CDR3aa: CSVGQTSASSYNEQFF
abundance: NA
v_gene: TRBV29-1
j_gene: TRBJ2-1
d_gene: TRBD2

CDR3nt: TGTGCCAGCAGCCACAAAGGACAGGGGGCGAATACGCAGTATTTT
CDR3aa: CASSHKGQGANTQYF
abundance: NA
v_gene: TRBV3-1
j_gene: TRBJ2-3
d_gene: TRBD1

CDR3nt: TGCAGTGCTAGCGGGTTGGGCAATGAGCAGTTCTTC
CDR3aa: CSASGLGNEQFF
abundance: NA
v_gene: TRBV20-1
j_gene: TRBJ2-1
d_gene: NA

CDR3nt: TGTGCCAGCAGCCGGGACAGAAAATACGAGCAGTACTTC
CDR3aa: CASSRDRKYEQYF
abundance: NA
v_gene: TRBV7-2
j_gene: TRBJ2-7
d_gene: TRBD1